This record covers a single T cell receptor (beta chain). Some clones are missing from TCRdb's copy, which holds only in-frame ones; the method was immunoSEQ multiplex PCR. The table includes 700,000 to 750,000 clones, over 75% detected once. The data stem from a study of shared T cell receptors in the human thymus. The germline V gene encodes CDR1 SGHVS and CDR2 FQNEAQ. The CDR3 is 13 amino acids. Trimming left V 1 base short and J 6 bases short, with 10 bases between. This sample also belongs to another study, concerning human thymus T cells. Per that paper: Corrective surgery for congenital heart defects was being performed on the healthy Finnish infants who served as donors. Thymic material originated from resections removed in the course of corrective heart surgery. Unrelated individuals reportedly shared highly overlapping thymic TCR repertoires.

Sample: thymocytes. The clonotype was recovered from a girl under three years old with a congenital heart defect. The chain couples TRBV7-8 to TRBJ2-7; D ambiguous. The CDR3 region has the DNA TGTGCCAGCAGCTTAGTGAACAGCCCCGAGCAGTACTTC. Translated: CASSLVNSPEQYF. Drawing the rest from reference TRBV7-8 and TRBJ2-7, the complete variable domain is GAGVSQSPRYKVAKRGQDVALRCDPISGHVSLFWYQQALGQGPEFLTYFQNEAQLDKSGLPSDRFFAERPEGSVSTLKIQRTQQEDSAVYLCASSLVNSPEQYFGPGTRLTVT.